Each of the 30 T cell receptor beta chains below was sequenced from the same sample in a study of shared clonotypes between healthy human individuals. Sequencing used immunoSEQ multiplex PCR; TCRdb keeps in-frame clones, though not all of them. Of approximately 350,000 clones detected, around 74% appear once; the ten largest clones hold about 9.4%. Sequencing input: memory CD4+ T cells sorted from blood. Subset given: CD45RA-negative fraction. Source of these receptors: a man younger than 45 in good health.

V gene TRBV27 combines with J gene TRBJ2-1; TRBD2 aligns across 9 bases. Germline assignment: CDR1 MNHEY and CDR2 SMNVEV (reference sequence). J was trimmed by 9 bases and V by 5 bases; bases with no gene match: 14. CDR3 length: 16 residues. The CDR3 region has the DNA TGTGCCAGCAGTATAAGGGTTAGCGGGAGATCGACTGAGCAGTTCTTC. Translating it yields CASSIRVSGRSTEQFF.

The gene calls are TRBV9 and TRBJ2-5; tentative D call: TRBD1 (6 bases). The V end lost 6 bases, the J end lost 5 bases, and 17 bases lay between the germline ends. Germline V gene lookup returns CDR1 SGDLS and CDR2 YYNGEE. The CDR3 has 14 amino acids. In nucleotides, the CDR3 is TGTGCCAGCAACCCCCAGGGGCACGGGGAGACCCAGTACTTC. Protein product: CASNPQGHGETQYF.

The chain is built from TRBV9 and TRBJ2-3, with 8 bases identical to TRBD2. V was pared by 0 bases and J by 4 bases, with 13 bases of the junction left unmatched. Germline lookup yields CDR1 SGDLS and CDR2 YYNGEE. The CDR3 is 18 residues long. CDR3 coding DNA: TGTGCCAGCAGCGTAGAGTCGGCGGGCGGGAGGTTTGCAGATACGCAGTATTTT. Translation gives CASSVESAGGRFADTQYF.

V is TRBV18 and J is TRBJ1-5; the D is unclear. Trimming took off 1 base at V and 5 bases at J, with 15 bases between the two ends. Germline values: CDR1 KGHSH, CDR2 LQKENI. The length of the CDR3 is 16 residues. CDR3: CASSPRSGVTYQPQHF. The CDR3 nucleotides read TGTGCCAGCTCACCACGAAGTGGAGTAACATATCAGCCCCAGCATTTT.

The rearrangement joins TRBV5-1 to TRBJ1-2, with D possibly being TRBD1 (5 bases). The ends were cut back, 0 bases at V and 6 bases at J, with 9 bases in the middle. Germline loops: CDR1 SGHRS, CDR2 YFSETQ. The CDR3 spans 13 residues. CDR3 region: CASSLASGDGYTF. The CDR3 nucleotides are TGCGCCAGCAGCTTGGCCTCGGGGGATGGCTACACCTTC.

The rearrangement uses TRBV19 and TRBJ2-7; D possibly matches TRBD1 or TRBD2 (5 bases each). The germline CDR1 and CDR2 sequences are LNHDA and SQIVND (reference sequence). Trimming stripped 2 bases from V and 3 bases from J, with 17 bases between. The CDR3 is made up of 16 amino acids. The DNA of the CDR3 is TGTGCCAGTAGTATACCTCCGGGACGGCTGAGCTACGAGCAGTACTTC. This sequence encodes CASSIPPGRLSYEQYF.

V usage is TRBV18 and J usage is TRBJ2-3, with a weak D call TRBD2 (5 bases). The length of the CDR3 is 19 residues. V was trimmed by 0 bases and J by 0 bases, leaving 19 bases between them. The germline gives CDR1 KGHSH, CDR2 LQKENI. As DNA, the CDR3 is TGTGCCAGCTCACCACCGCTTATTAGCGAGAGGTGGAGCACAGATACGCAGTATTTT. Translation: CASSPPLISERWSTDTQYF.

V is TRBV19 and J is TRBJ2-1, with D perhaps matching TRBD1 (6 bases). Germline CDR1 reads LNHDA; CDR2 reads SQIVND (reference sequence). Trimming cost V 4 bases and J 6 bases, with 19 bases left between them. The CDR3 spans 16 residues. The CDR3 loop reads CASSSQTGMKTNEQFF. The CDR3 coding sequence is TGTGCCAGTAGTAGCCAAACAGGGATGAAGACCAATGAGCAGTTCTTC.

Many counts were recorded for this clone. This chain links TRBV7-2 with TRBJ2-7; D gene ambiguous. CDR1 is SGHTA and CDR2 is FQGNSA in the germline V gene. With 0 bases removed from V and 4 bases from J, the gap between germline ends came to 10 bases. The CDR3 has 14 amino acids. The CDR3 loop is CASSLAWLTYEQYF. The CDR3, as DNA: TGTGCCAGCAGCTTAGCGTGGCTGACATACGAGCAGTACTTC.

The chain couples TRBV25-1 to TRBJ2-7; 10 bases fit TRBD1. The J segment lost 2 bases and the V segment lost 4 bases, leaving 11 bases of the junction unmatched. The CDR3 extends over 17 amino acids. Germline CDR1 is MGHDK and CDR2 is SYGVNS. CDR3 residues: CASSAQPGTGDPYEQYF. For the CDR3, the DNA is TGTGCCAGCAGTGCACAACCCGGGACAGGGGATCCCTACGAGCAGTACTTC.

V is TRBV5-1 and J is TRBJ2-4, with TRBD1 matching over 10 bases. The CDR3 covers 17 residues. The V and J ends lost 0 bases and 3 bases, in that order; junction bases with no gene match: 6. Germline lookup yields CDR1 SGHRS and CDR2 YFSETQ. DNA of the CDR3: TGCGCCAGCAGCTTGGCTGGGACAGGGGTTGGCAAAAACATTCAGTACTTC. Protein product: CASSLAGTGVGKNIQYF. The full variable domain, with the rest looked up from reference TRBV5-1 and TRBJ2-4, is KAGVTQTPRYLIKTRGQQVTLSCSPISGHRSVSWYQQTPGQGLQFLFEYFSETQRNKGNFPGRFSGRQFSNSRSEMNVSTLELGDSALYLCASSLAGTGVGKNIQYFGAGTRLSVL.

The V gene is TRBV7-8, the J gene TRBJ2-1, with 9 bases identical to TRBD2. Trimming cost V 2 bases and J 7 bases; bases outside gene matches: 6. CDR1 is SGHVS and CDR2 is FQNEAQ in the germline V gene. The CDR3 has 15 amino acids. CDR3 residues: CASSLFAGGLNEQFF. The CDR3 DNA is TGTGCCAGCAGCTTATTTGCGGGAGGGCTAAATGAGCAGTTCTTC.

This sequence joins TRBV7-2 and TRBJ1-1; D is perhaps TRBD1 (5 bases). Per the germline V gene, CDR1 is SGHTA and CDR2 is FQGNSA. The CDR3 is 15 amino acids. The ends were cut back, 6 bases at V and 4 bases at J, with 18 bases in the middle. The CDR3, as DNA: TGTGCCAGCAGTCCATCGGGACCCGTTGGCACTGAAGCTTTCTTT. Its protein product is CASSPSGPVGTEAFF.

The chain links TRBV10-3 to TRBJ2-3; 10 bases line up with TRBD2. CDR3 length: 15 amino acids. With V trimmed by 6 bases and J by 0 bases, 3 bases remained unmatched. Germline assignment: CDR1 ENHRY and CDR2 SYGVKD. CDR3 DNA sequence: TGTGCCATCAGCTTTAGCGGGAGGAGCACAGATACGCAGTATTTT. This codes for CAISFSGRSTDTQYF.

The chain employs TRBV29-1 and TRBJ2-3; D may be TRBD1 (6 bases). The V gene lost 7 bases and the J gene lost 2 bases, with 13 bases spanning the gap. Germline V lookup: CDR1 SQVTM, CDR2 ANQGSEA. This CDR3 spans 13 amino acids. The CDR3 DNA is TGCAGCGCTCGGACAGTCTCCACAGATACGCAGTATTTT. Translation gives CSARTVSTDTQYF.

The table lists this clone with a few counts. This rearrangement joins TRBV7-2 to TRBJ2-7, with 9 bases lining up with TRBD2. Germline V CDR1 and CDR2: SGHTA, FQGNSA. This CDR3 comprises 16 residues. V gave up 10 bases and J gave up 4 bases; unmatched junction bases: 17. CDR3 region: CATKRGGSGSGYEQYF. As DNA, the CDR3 is TGTGCCACCAAACGGGGCGGTAGCGGGAGCGGATACGAGCAGTACTTC.

V is TRBV7-3 and J is TRBJ2-1, with 8 bases identical to TRBD2. Germline V gives CDR1 SGHTA, CDR2 FQGTGA. The CDR3 runs 16 residues. With 1 base clipped from V and 6 bases from J, the junction kept 8 bases outside the gene matches. In nucleotides, the CDR3 is TGTGCCAGCAGCTTAAGAAGCGGGAGAACGGGCAATGAGCAGTTCTTC. Protein sequence: CASSLRSGRTGNEQFF.

The genes are TRBV5-1 and TRBJ2-2; TRBD2 matches at 10 bases. Germline V gene sequence: CDR1 SGHRS, CDR2 YFSETQ. The CDR3 is made up of 16 amino acids. With 2 bases clipped from V and 5 bases from J, the junction kept 6 bases outside the gene matches. The CDR3 spells CASSFLAGADTGELFF. The DNA of the CDR3 is TGCGCCAGCAGCTTCCTAGCGGGAGCGGATACCGGGGAGCTGTTTTTT.

The CDR3, as DNA: TGTGCCAGCAGCTTAGCGGGGGATAACACCGGGGAGCTGTTTTTT. It encodes CASSLAGDNTGELFF. The chain couples TRBV7-2 to TRBJ2-2; D might be TRBD1 or TRBD2, each matching 5 bases. The CDR3 is 15 amino acids. V was trimmed by 0 bases and J by 2 bases, leaving 7 bases between them. Germline CDR1 is SGHTA and CDR2 is FQGNSA.

This chain links TRBV30 with TRBJ2-3, with D possibly matching TRBD2 (6 bases). Per germline, CDR1 GTSNPN and CDR2 SVGIG (reference sequence). Trimming shortened V by 5 bases and J by 2 bases, and 17 bases separated the two germline ends. The CDR3 has 15 residues. In DNA form, the CDR3 reads TGTGCCTGGGAGGCGGCAGGCGGGACCACAGATACGCAGTATTTT. Translation gives CAWEAAGGTTDTQYF.

This clone was found a few times. The chain is built from TRBV7-7 and TRBJ2-5, with unresolved D. V shed 3 bases and J shed 5 bases, with 10 bases lying between them. Germline values: CDR1 SSHAT, CDR2 FNYEAQ (reference sequence). The CDR3 loop spans 13 amino acids. This chain's CDR3 is CASSFSPSETQYF. The CDR3 nucleotides are TGTGCCAGCAGCTTTTCGCCCTCCGAGACCCAGTACTTC.

This clone was observed a handful of times. In nucleotides, the CDR3 is TGTGCCAGCAGCACGGACGGAGGCCTCACCGGGGAGCTGTTTTTT. Its translation is CASSTDGGLTGELFF. The chain has TRBV7-3 and TRBJ2-2; D is possibly TRBD2 (5 bases). The germline gives CDR1 SGHTA, CDR2 FQGTGA. The CDR3 sequence is 15 residues long. Trimming took 5 bases from V and 4 from J, leaving 14 bases between them.

The chain has TRBV7-9 and TRBJ2-7; D not resolved. The V gene lost 5 bases and the J gene lost 1 base, with 12 bases spanning the gap. Germline loops: CDR1 SEHNR, CDR2 FQNEAQ (reference sequence). CDR3 length equals 14 residues. Written as DNA, the CDR3 is TGTGCCAGCAGCCCCTACTGGGGTTCCTACGAGCAGTACTTC. Encoded protein: CASSPYWGSYEQYF.

This chain connects TRBV7-2 to TRBJ2-2; 8 nucleotides line up with TRBD1. Losses at the gene ends were 4 bases for V and 4 bases for J; bases not matched to a gene: 11. Germline values: CDR1 SGHTA, CDR2 FQGNSA. This CDR3 contains 17 residues. The DNA of the CDR3 is TGTGCCAGCAGCTACCCGGCAGGGGGCTCGGGCACCGGGGAGCTGTTTTTT. Translating it yields CASSYPAGGSGTGELFF.

This chain joins TRBV5-1 and TRBJ1-5; 9 nucleotides align to TRBD1. Germline-derived CDR1 and CDR2 are SGHRS and YFSETQ. This CDR3 is built from 15 residues. Trimming at V came to 1 base and at J to 5 bases, leaving 4 bases not matched to a gene. Here the CDR3 reads CASSLRTGDDQPQHF. For the CDR3, the DNA is TGCGCCAGCAGCTTGCGGACAGGGGACGATCAGCCCCAGCATTTT.

The V gene is TRBV28, the J gene TRBJ2-7; TRBD1 aligns across 8 bases. The CDR3 is 14 residues long. Per germline, CDR1 MDHEN and CDR2 SYDVKM. Germline trimming cut 6 bases from V and 2 bases from J; bases unmatched to any gene: 6. The DNA of the CDR3 is TGTGCCAGCAGGACCTGGGACAGGACCTACGAGCAGTACTTC. Translation gives CASRTWDRTYEQYF.

Turning to this clone: The sample has other DNA sequences that encode this CDR3 too. The V gene is TRBV18, the J gene TRBJ1-4, with 11 bases matching TRBD1. The CDR3 contains 15 residues. Unmatched junction bases numbered 3, after V lost 2 bases and J lost 7 bases. CDR1 KGHSH and CDR2 LQKENI come from the germline V gene. The CDR3 loop reads CASSPRTGGGEKLFF. CDR3 coding DNA: TGTGCCAGCTCACCAAGGACAGGGGGCGGTGAAAAACTGTTTTTT.

This chain links TRBV5-5 with TRBJ2-3; 7 bases are shared with TRBD1. V dropped 2 bases and J dropped 5; count of bases not matched to a gene: 5. The CDR3 contains 14 residues. Per the germline V gene, CDR1 is SGHKS and CDR2 is YYEKEE (reference sequence). The CDR3 loop is CASSFSDRVDTQYF. CDR3 nucleotide sequence: TGTGCCAGCAGCTTTTCCGACAGGGTAGATACGCAGTATTTT.

The genes are TRBV28 and TRBJ2-7; D unresolved. Germline assignment: CDR1 MDHEN and CDR2 SYDVKM. V was shortened by 5 bases and J by 2 bases, with 25 bases between the two germline ends. CDR3 length: 18 residues. The CDR3 bases are TGTGCCAGCAGTACCACCCTTTTATTTTCGCGAGAGACCTACGAGCAGTACTTC. Its translation is CASSTTLLFSRETYEQYF.

This chain joins TRBV2 and TRBJ2-3, with 9 bases fitting TRBD1. The CDR3 loop spans 15 amino acids. CDR1 and CDR2 (germline): SNHLY, FYNNEI. V gave up 8 bases and J gave up 8 bases; unmatched junction bases: 14. CDR3 protein: CASLGTGKVGGTQYF. CDR3 in DNA: TGTGCCAGCCTTGGGACAGGGAAGGTGGGGGGTACGCAGTATTTT.